This T cell receptor beta chain was captured by sequencing in a study of shared clonotypes between healthy human individuals. Study-wide context: Those who served as donors were a couple of women and a few men between the ages of 18 and 49.

Regarding this clone: Its antigen remains unknown.

Broader study findings: Compared with clonotypes that all four donors shared, non-shared clonotypes had lower generation probabilities.

Those who donated were healthy HIV-negative adults, with no recent acute infections or vaccinations reported. Genomic DNA (from each subset) was split evenly across several immunoSEQ plates. Here immunoSEQ multiplex PCR was the method, and the copy in TCRdb shows in-frame clones only, minus some. The repertoire holds some 2,100,000 clones, with around 95% as singletons. V lost 0 bases and J 7 bases, leaving 10 bases between the germline ends. The CDR3 consists of 14 residues. In germline, CDR1 is MNHNS, CDR2 SASEGT. This rearrangement joins TRBV6-1 to TRBJ1-5; possible D gene TRBD1, 5 bases. The source is a man aged 18 to 29 in good health. The sample comprised naive CD4+ T cells sorted from blood. Subset meaning: CD45RA+ positively selected. The CDR3 spells CASSEALRGQPQHF. CDR3 sequence (DNA): TGTGCCAGCAGTGAAGCGCTTCGGGGCCAGCCCCAGCATTTT.